This T cell receptor beta chain stems from a study of CD8+CD57+ T cells in acquired aplastic anemia. Study-wide context: Sorted CD4+ and CD8+ cells yielded roughly 3.5 ug of DNA on average. Overall study findings and caveats: The study found no significant CD8+ Simpson's diversity difference between patients and controls.

Germline V gene sequence: CDR1 MGHDK, CDR2 SYGVNS. This CDR3 is 13 amino acids long. V lost 3 bases, J lost 2 bases, and 7 bases lay in between. Patients chosen for sequencing had CD8+CD57+ cells that had expanded, as shown by flow cytometry. Severe acquired aplastic anemia was the diagnosis recorded for all patients. Notes on this clonotype: No antigen is known for it.

Genomic DNA provided the template from which TCR beta VDJ and CDR3 profiles were obtained. TCRdb re-analysed the reads in MiXCR, keeping a single row per CDR3 protein. The sample lists some 160,000 distinct CDR3 sequences, roughly half seen once, with 3.2% in the top ten. The sample was sorted CD4+, CD8+, or CD8+CD57+ T cells (not recorded which) from PBMCs. This receptor was identified in a human donor with aplastic anemia. V gene TRBV25-1 combines with J gene TRBJ2-5; D is ambiguous. The DNA of the CDR3 is TGTGCCAGCAGTGAGCGGATACAAGAGACCCAGTACTTC. This sequence encodes CASSERIQETQYF.